The T cell receptor beta chain under discussion was sequenced for a study of OX40 agonist ivuxolimab in advanced cancers. Study-level information: Every patient in dose escalation had hepatocellular carcinoma, melanoma, renal cell or head and neck cancer. There were three patients with partial responses, one having hepatocellular carcinoma and two cutaneous melanoma. Notes on the study in general: With doses of 0.1 to 3.0 mg/kg, CD4+ and CD8+ blood T cells had undergone clonal expansion by week 6.

Note on this clone: Its target is unknown.

Any history of autoimmune disease or systemic immunosuppression disqualified patients. Produced via immunoSEQ multiplex PCR; TCRdb's table is partial and in-frame only. The table lists roughly 50,000 clones, around nine tenths of them singletons. This sample comprised CD4+ or CD8+ T cells sorted from blood, obtained in a trial of the OX40 agonist ivuxolimab. The TCR comes from an adult with an advanced solid tumor such as melanoma, head and neck, liver or kidney cancer.

CDR3 sequence reads: CASSEAGIARGFNEQFF. The CDR3 DNA sequence: TGTGCCAGCAGTGAAGCGGGGATAGCACGGGGGTTTAATGAGCAGTTCTTC. This rearrangement joins TRBV6-1 to TRBJ2-1, with a possible D match to TRBD2 (6 bases). Trimming took 0 bases from V and 7 from J, leaving 19 bases between them. The CDR3 loop spans 17 amino acids. CDR1 and CDR2 (germline): MNHNS, SASEGT.